One sample yielded the 5 T cell receptor beta chains listed below, sequenced in a study of prognosis after radiotherapy for stage I lung cancer (dated by TCRdb to the early 2020s). TCRdb names Illumina HiSeq 3000 as the instrument used. Two rounds of multiplex PCR on genomic DNA were used to amplify the TCR beta CDR3 region. In the first round of PCR, primers specific to each TRBV and TRBJ gene were used, and the primer sequences are filed in Chinese patent CN105087789A. In TCRdb, the public reads were trimmed at Q25 with fastp and aligned with MiXCR, with productive beta chains retained. Duplicate CDR3 protein sequences are folded into a single record with the most common DNA and genes. The sample table contains about 32,000 distinct CDR3 sequences; only one count was recorded for 42% of them. The ten top clones hold roughly 14% of the sample. The sequencing here drew on PBMCs, taken before or after stereotactic body radiation therapy (not recorded which). Receptors originate from a donor of 50 years or more with non-small cell lung cancer.

This clonotype was seen more than once but under ten times. Just one base apart from a much larger clone, this may be a read error. The chain combines TRBV9 with TRBJ1-2; 7 nucleotides align to TRBD1. CDR3 length: 14 amino acids. In germline, CDR1 is SGDLS, CDR2 YYNGEE. The CDR3 nucleotides read TGTGCCGGCAGTGGCGGACAGGAGCACTATGGCTACACCTTC. It specifies CAGSGGQEHYGYTF.

The chain couples TRBV6-1 to TRBJ1-5; a possible D gene is TRBD1 (5 bases). Germline assignment: CDR1 MNHNS and CDR2 SASEGT. Trimming removed 6 bases from V and 0 bases from J, with 18 bases in between. CDR3 length: 17 residues. The CDR3 DNA follows: TGTGCCAGCAGAGCCTCCATCGGGGGAGGTAGCAATCAGCCCCAGCATTTT. This sequence encodes CASRASIGGGSNQPQHF.

This clonotype is medium-sized within its sample. The V call is TRBV6-1, the J call TRBJ1-6; D may be TRBD1 (5 bases). V was pared by 7 bases and J by 8 bases, with 18 bases between. CDR1 MNHNS and CDR2 SASEGT come from the germline V gene. The CDR3 runs 15 residues. CDR3 coding DNA: TGTGCCAGCACAAACGACAGCCTTACCGATTCACCCCTCCACTTT. This sequence encodes CASTNDSLTDSPLHF.

The chain carries TRBV6-1 and TRBJ2-2; 8 nucleotides agree with TRBD1. The CDR3 loop spans 14 amino acids. Germline-derived CDR1 and CDR2 are MNHNS and SASEGT. Trimming cost V 6 bases and J 5 bases; bases outside gene matches: 5. The CDR3: CASSFDRGTGELFF. The CDR3 nucleotides read TGTGCCAGCAGCTTTGACAGGGGTACCGGGGAGCTGTTTTTT.

This clonotype was picked up many times. The rearrangement uses TRBV12-3 or TRBV12-4 and TRBJ2-5; D may match TRBD1 or TRBD2 (5 bases each). Trimming stripped 1 base from V and 1 base from J, with 7 bases between. The CDR3 spans 14 residues. The CDR3 sequence: CASSLERGQETQYF. CDR3 nucleotide sequence: TGTGCCAGCAGTTTAGAGAGGGGCCAAGAGACCCAGTACTTC.